The rows below give T cell receptor beta chains drawn from one sample of a study of blood T cell repertoires in COVID-19. TCRdb keeps only in-frame clones here, not all; method: immunoSEQ multiplex PCR. The sample has about 83,000 clones; roughly nine tenths are singletons. Input material: peripheral blood. The receptors originated from a woman older than 75 with active or convalescent COVID-19. Both conserved end residues are part of each CDR3. Clone size is not always given. Where it is, it says once, few, many or a class for expanded clones.

TRBV18	TRBJ1-3	.	CASSPGQGSGNTIYF
TRBV6-5	TRBJ1-2	.	CASSYRRDNSYGYTF
TRBV29-1	TRBJ1-2	.	CSVEGQGAEGYTF
TRBV5-1	TRBJ2-2	.	CASSLSRDRLNTGELFF
TRBV2	TRBJ2-1	.	CASSSGASYNEQFF
TRBV28	TRBJ2-7	.	CASSSSGTGSYEQYF
TRBV27	TRBJ2-2	.	CASSKLAPGELFF
TRBV19	TRBJ2-6	.	CASSITDSGANVLTF
TRBV24-1	TRBJ2-2	.	CATQTQGVGTGELFF
TRBV27	TRBJ2-5	.	CAPHGAAGVQETQYF
TRBV5-1	TRBJ1-5	.	CASSFLGDSNQPQHF
TRBV25-1	TRBJ2-2	.	CASSGRDRVVGELFF
TRBV2	TRBJ2-5	.	CASREAQTQYF
TRBV7-2	TRBJ2-7	.	CASSVHRGREDEQYF
TRBV30	TRBJ1-1	.	CAWSVAWTLEAFF
TRBV9	TRBJ1-4	.	CASSVGNGGRNEKLFF
TRBV30	TRBJ1-1	.	CAWSPLNTEAFF
TRBV19	TRBJ2-3	.	CASSIGARGATDTQYF
TRBV19	TRBJ1-1	.	CASSFHRGGNTEAFF
TRBV4-3	TRBJ1-2	.	CASSQDLPGQGWVYGYTF
TRBV20-1	TRBJ2-5	.	CSAIQGTQYF
TRBV4-2	TRBJ1-6	.	CASSEERQYNSPLHF
TRBV9	TRBJ2-7	.	CASSPDLGQGFFYEQYF
TRBV28	TRBJ2-5	.	CASSIPEGRETQYF
TRBV6-2/TRBV6-3	TRBJ2-3	.	CASSYSGGAPDTQYF
TRBV3-1/TRBV3-2	TRBJ2-7	once	CASSQEGGSYEQYF
TRBV6-6	TRBJ2-7	.	CASSKSGGASEQYF
TRBV7-2	TRBJ2-1	.	CASSLGGGNYNEQFF
TRBV28	TRBJ1-1	.	CASSPAGTMNTEAFF
TRBV19	TRBJ1-5	.	CASSIGGESNQPQHF
TRBV6-2/TRBV6-3	TRBJ2-3	.	CASSYSGGTDTQYF
TRBV7-2	TRBJ1-3	.	CASSFGRPSSGNTIYF
TRBV30	TRBJ2-7	few	CAWSAGQGAGEQYF
TRBV11-2	TRBJ2-1	once	CASSPPGTVLSYNEQFF
TRBV27	TRBJ1-5	.	CASRNPSRSWEPQHF
TRBV11-2	TRBJ1-2	.	CASSGLQGSRYGYTF
TRBV5-6	TRBJ2-2	.	CASSVNTGSTGELFF
TRBV6-5	TRBJ2-7	.	CASSYQGRQGYEQYF
TRBV4-1	TRBJ1-5	.	CASSPETGTRVGNQPQHF
TRBV30	TRBJ1-1	.	CASLYRGLNTEAFF
TRBV7-2	TRBJ1-5	.	CASSVIMGTGGGSQPQHF
TRBV6-5	TRBJ1-3	.	CASSSLGGSGNTIYF
TRBV19	TRBJ2-7	.	CASSPGQGGYEQYF
TRBV6-5	TRBJ2-7	.	CASSYSNSQGAYEQYF
TRBV4-2	TRBJ2-7	.	CASSGRDRGSYEQYF
TRBV28	TRBJ1-5	.	CASSQAGGINQPQHF
TRBV7-6	TRBJ2-1	.	CASSLALAGGYLNNEQFF
TRBV28	TRBJ1-5	.	CASSYSWGDNQPQHF
TRBV2	TRBJ1-5	once	CASSESGVGNQPQHF
TRBV5-6	TRBJ1-1	.	CASSTVNTEAFF
TRBV24-1	TRBJ2-5	.	CATSDFRDQETQYF